The T cell receptor beta chain described here comes from a study of blood T cell repertoires in COVID-19. About the study: In each case, the material was cDNA or gDNA derived from T cells, B-cell-depleted T cells, or PBMCs.

Clones were read by immunoSEQ multiplex PCR, and TCRdb kept only the in-frame ones, dropping some. The sample lists roughly 190,000 clones, roughly 79% occurring once. This CDR3 spans 17 amino acids. Germline lookup yields CDR1 KGHSH and CDR2 LQKENI. Trimming stripped 6 bases from V and 1 base from J, with 16 bases between. Recruited during active infection, patients (from Seattle) were subsequently followed longitudinally. Sequences were obtained from peripheral blood. V is TRBV18 and J is TRBJ2-6; D is unresolved. The TCR originated in a woman aged 40 to 55 with COVID-19, enrolled during active disease. The CDR3 region has the DNA TGTGCCAGCTCGCCTCCGGGTACCTTATCTGGGGCCAACGTCCTGACTTTC. Translation gives CASSPPGTLSGANVLTF.